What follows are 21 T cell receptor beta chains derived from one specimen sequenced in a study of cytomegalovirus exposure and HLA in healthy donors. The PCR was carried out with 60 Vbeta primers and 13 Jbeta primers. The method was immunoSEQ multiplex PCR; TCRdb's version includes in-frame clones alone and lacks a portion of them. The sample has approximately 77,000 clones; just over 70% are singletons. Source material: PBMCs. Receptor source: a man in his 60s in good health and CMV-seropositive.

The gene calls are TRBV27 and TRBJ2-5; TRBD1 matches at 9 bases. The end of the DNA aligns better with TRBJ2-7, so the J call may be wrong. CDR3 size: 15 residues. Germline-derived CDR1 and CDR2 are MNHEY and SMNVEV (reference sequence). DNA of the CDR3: TGTGCCAGCAGTTTGCACAGGGGGCTTCTCTACGAGCAGTACTTC. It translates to CASSLHRGLLYEQYF.

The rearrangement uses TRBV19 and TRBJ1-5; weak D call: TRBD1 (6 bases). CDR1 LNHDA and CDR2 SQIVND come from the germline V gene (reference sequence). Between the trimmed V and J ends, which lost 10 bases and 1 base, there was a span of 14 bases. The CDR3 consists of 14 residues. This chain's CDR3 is CATRTGNSNQPQHF. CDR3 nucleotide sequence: TGTGCCACCCGAACAGGGAACAGCAATCAGCCCCAGCATTTT.

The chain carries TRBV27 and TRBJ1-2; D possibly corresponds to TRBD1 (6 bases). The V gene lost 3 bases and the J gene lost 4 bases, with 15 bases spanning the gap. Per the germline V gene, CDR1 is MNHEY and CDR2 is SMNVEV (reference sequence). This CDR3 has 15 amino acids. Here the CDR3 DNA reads TGTGCCAGCAGTTTGGGGGGGCGGGGTAGCTATGGCTACACCTTC. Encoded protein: CASSLGGRGSYGYTF.

The CDR3 sequence is CASSRDAGGQGYGYTF. CDR3 sequence (DNA): TGCGCCAGCAGCCGGGATGCAGGGGGACAGGGCTATGGCTACACCTTC. V gene TRBV4-3 combines with J gene TRBJ1-2; 9 bases are shared with TRBD1. This CDR3 is built from 16 residues. CDR1 is LGHNA, CDR2 YSLEER, per germline. J gave up 4 bases and V 4 bases, and 10 bases lay outside the gene matches.

CDR3 region: CASSDRGGRTNEQFF. CDR3 in DNA: TGTGCCAGCAGCGACCGGGGGGGGAGGACTAATGAGCAGTTCTTC. The chain uses TRBV7-9 and TRBJ2-1, with 8 positions matching TRBD2. V shed 5 bases and J 7 bases; nucleotides not matched to a gene: 10. CDR3 length: 15 residues. The germline V gene encodes CDR1 SEHNR and CDR2 FQNEAQ (reference sequence).

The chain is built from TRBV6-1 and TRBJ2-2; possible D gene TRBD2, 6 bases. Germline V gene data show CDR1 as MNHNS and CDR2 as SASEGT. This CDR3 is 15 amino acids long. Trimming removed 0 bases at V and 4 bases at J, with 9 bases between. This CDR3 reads CASSEAGGVTGELFF. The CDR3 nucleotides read TGTGCCAGCAGTGAAGCGGGGGGAGTCACCGGGGAGCTGTTTTTT.

CDR3 protein: CASSDLPGDTQKMTQYF. As DNA, the CDR3 is TGTGCCAGCAGTGACCTCCCGGGGGATACCCAAAAAATGACCCAGTACTTC. The chain combines TRBV2 with TRBJ2-5; a weak D match, TRBD2 (6 bases). In germline, CDR1 is SNHLY, CDR2 FYNNEI. V was shortened by 3 bases and J by 7 bases, with 24 bases between the two germline ends. CDR3 length: 17 residues.

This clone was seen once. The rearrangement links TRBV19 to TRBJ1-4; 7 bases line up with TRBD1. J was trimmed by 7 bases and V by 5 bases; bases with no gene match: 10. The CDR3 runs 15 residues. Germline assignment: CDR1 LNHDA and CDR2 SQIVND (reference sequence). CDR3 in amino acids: CASSLQTGLTEKLFF. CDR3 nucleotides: TGTGCCAGTAGTCTCCAGACAGGGCTCACTGAAAAACTGTTTTTT.

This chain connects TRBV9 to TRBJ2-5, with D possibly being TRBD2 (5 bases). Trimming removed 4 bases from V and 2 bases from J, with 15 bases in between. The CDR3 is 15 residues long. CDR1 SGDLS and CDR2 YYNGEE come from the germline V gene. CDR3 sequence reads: CASSLWTAPQETQYF. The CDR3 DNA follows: TGTGCCAGCAGCCTCTGGACTGCCCCTCAAGAGACCCAGTACTTC.

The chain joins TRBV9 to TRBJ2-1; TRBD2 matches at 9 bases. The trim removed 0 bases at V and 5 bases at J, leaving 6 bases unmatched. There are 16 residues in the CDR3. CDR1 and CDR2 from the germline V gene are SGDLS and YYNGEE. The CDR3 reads CASSVGGSGSHNEQFF. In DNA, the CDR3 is TGTGCCAGCAGCGTAGGGGGTAGCGGGAGTCACAATGAGCAGTTCTTC.

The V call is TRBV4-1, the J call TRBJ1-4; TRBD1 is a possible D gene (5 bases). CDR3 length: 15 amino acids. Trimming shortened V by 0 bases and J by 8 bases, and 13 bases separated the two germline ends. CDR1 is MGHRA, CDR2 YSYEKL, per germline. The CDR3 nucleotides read TGCGCCAGCAGCCAAGAGGCGGGGTGGGGGGAAAAACTGTTTTTT. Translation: CASSQEAGWGEKLFF.

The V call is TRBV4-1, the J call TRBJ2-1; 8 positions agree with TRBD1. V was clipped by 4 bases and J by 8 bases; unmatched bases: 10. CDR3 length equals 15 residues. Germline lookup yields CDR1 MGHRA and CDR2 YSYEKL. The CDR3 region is CASSLRTGFVDEQFF. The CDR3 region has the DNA TGCGCCAGCAGCCTTCGGACAGGGTTTGTTGATGAGCAGTTCTTC.

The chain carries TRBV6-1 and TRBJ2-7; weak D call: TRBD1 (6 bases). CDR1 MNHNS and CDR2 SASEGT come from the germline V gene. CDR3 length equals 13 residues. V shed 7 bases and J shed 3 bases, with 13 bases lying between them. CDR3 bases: TGTGCCAGCAAATACAGGGTAGGCTACGAGCAGTACTTC. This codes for CASKYRVGYEQYF.

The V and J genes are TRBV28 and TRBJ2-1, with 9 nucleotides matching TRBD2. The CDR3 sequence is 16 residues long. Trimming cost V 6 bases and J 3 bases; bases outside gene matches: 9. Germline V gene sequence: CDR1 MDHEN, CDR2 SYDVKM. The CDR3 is CASRVTSGSFYNEQFF. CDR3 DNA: TGTGCCAGCAGAGTGACTAGCGGCTCCTTCTACAATGAGCAGTTCTTC. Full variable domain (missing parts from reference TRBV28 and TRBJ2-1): DVKVTQSSRYLVKRTGEKVFLECVQDMDHENMFWYRQDPGLGLRLIYFSYDVKMKEKGDIPEGYSVSREKKERFSLILESASTNQTSMYLCASRVTSGSFYNEQFFGPGTRLTVL.

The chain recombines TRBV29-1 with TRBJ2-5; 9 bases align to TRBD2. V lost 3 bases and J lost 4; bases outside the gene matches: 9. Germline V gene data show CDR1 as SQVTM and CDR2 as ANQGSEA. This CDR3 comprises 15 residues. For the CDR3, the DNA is TGCAGCGTTGATGGGCTAGCGGGAATAGTAGAGACCCAGTACTTC. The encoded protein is CSVDGLAGIVETQYF. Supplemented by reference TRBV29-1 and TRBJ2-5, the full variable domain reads SAVISQKPSRDICQRGTSLTIQCQVDSQVTMMFWYRQQPGQSLTLIATANQGSEATYESGFVIDKFPISRPNLTFSTLTVSNMSPEDSSIYLCSVDGLAGIVETQYFGPGTRLLVL.

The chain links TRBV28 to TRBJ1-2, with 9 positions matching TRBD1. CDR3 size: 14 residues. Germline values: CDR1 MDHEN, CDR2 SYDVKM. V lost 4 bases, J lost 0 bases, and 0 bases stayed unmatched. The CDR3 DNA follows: TGTGCCAGCAGTTACAGGGGGCCTAACTATGGCTACACCTTC. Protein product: CASSYRGPNYGYTF.

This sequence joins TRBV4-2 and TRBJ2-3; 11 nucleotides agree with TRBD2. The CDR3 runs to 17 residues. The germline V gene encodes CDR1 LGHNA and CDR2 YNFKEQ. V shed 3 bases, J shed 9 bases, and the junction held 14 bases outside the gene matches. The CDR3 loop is CASSHLAGGTPDDTQYF. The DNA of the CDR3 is TGTGCCAGCAGCCATTTAGCGGGGGGGACCCCAGATGACACGCAGTATTTT.

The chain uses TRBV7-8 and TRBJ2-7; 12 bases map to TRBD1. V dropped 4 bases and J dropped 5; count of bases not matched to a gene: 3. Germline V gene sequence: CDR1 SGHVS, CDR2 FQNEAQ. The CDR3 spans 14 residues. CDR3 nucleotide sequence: TGTGCCAGCAGCTCCGGGACAGGGGGCGACGAGCAGTACTTC. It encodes CASSSGTGGDEQYF.

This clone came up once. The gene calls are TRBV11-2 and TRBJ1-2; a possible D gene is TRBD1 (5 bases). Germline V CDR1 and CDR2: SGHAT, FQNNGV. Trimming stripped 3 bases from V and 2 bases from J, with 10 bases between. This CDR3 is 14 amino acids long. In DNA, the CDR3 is TGTGCCAGCAGCTTGGGACTCCCGAACTATGGCTACACCTTC. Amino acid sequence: CASSLGLPNYGYTF.

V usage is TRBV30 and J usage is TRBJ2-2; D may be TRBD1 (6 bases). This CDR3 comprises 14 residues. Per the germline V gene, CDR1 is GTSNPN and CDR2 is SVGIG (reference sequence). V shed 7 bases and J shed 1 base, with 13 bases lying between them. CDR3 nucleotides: TGTGCCTCCCTAGGGGGAAAGAACACCGGGGAGCTGTTTTTT. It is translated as CASLGGKNTGELFF.

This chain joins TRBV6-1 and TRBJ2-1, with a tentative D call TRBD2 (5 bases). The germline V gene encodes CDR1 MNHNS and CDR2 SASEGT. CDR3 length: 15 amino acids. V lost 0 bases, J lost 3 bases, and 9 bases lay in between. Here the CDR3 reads CASSEAAVNYNEQFF. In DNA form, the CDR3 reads TGTGCCAGCAGTGAAGCAGCGGTGAACTACAATGAGCAGTTCTTC.